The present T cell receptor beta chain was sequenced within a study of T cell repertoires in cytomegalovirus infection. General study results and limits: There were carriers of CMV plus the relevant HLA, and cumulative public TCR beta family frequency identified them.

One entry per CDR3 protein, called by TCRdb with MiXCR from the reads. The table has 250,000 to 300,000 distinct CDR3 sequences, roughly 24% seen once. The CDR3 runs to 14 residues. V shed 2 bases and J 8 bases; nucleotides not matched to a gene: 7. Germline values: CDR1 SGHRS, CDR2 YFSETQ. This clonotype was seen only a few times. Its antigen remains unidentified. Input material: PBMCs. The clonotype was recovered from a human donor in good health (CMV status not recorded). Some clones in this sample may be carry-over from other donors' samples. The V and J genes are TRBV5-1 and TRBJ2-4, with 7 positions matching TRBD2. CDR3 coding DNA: TGCGCCAGCAGCTTATCTACTAGCGCCGACATTCAGTACTTC. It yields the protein CASSLSTSADIQYF. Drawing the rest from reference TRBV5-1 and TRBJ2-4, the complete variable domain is KAGVTQTPRYLIKTRGQQVTLSCSPISGHRSVSWYQQTPGQGLQFLFEYFSETQRNKGNFPGRFSGRQFSNSRSEMNVSTLELGDSALYLCASSLSTSADIQYFGAGTRLSVL.